This T cell receptor beta chain was profiled in a study of T cells in Graves' hyperthyroidism and ophthalmopathy. TCR beta CDR3 regions were amplified from RNA transcripts. First-round RT-PCR targeting the TCR CDR3 was performed with the HTBI primer set. TCRdb analysed the multiplex PCR reads with MiXCR anew, one entry per CDR3 protein. The repertoire includes hundreds of thousands of distinct CDR3 sequences, about 15% of them detected once, and more than 5% sits in the top ten. PBMCs were derived from approximately 10 ml fresh peripheral blood. Study-level findings and limits: Using 13 V-J features, a model discriminated ophthalmopathy from stable hyperthyroidism.

The table lists this clonotype with many counts. Antigen unknown. The V end lost 2 bases, the J end lost 3 bases, and 10 bases lay between the germline ends. There are 13 residues in the CDR3. Germline V CDR1 and CDR2: SQVTM, ANQGSEA. The sample consisted of blood. This rearrangement joins TRBV29-1 to TRBJ1-2, with no clear D. The receptor comes from a woman between 25 and 40 years old with Graves' hyperthyroidism that later progressed to Graves' ophthalmopathy. The CDR3 DNA reads TGCAGCGTTGAACTCCAGGCAGACTATGGCTACACCTTC. Protein sequence: CSVELQADYGYTF.